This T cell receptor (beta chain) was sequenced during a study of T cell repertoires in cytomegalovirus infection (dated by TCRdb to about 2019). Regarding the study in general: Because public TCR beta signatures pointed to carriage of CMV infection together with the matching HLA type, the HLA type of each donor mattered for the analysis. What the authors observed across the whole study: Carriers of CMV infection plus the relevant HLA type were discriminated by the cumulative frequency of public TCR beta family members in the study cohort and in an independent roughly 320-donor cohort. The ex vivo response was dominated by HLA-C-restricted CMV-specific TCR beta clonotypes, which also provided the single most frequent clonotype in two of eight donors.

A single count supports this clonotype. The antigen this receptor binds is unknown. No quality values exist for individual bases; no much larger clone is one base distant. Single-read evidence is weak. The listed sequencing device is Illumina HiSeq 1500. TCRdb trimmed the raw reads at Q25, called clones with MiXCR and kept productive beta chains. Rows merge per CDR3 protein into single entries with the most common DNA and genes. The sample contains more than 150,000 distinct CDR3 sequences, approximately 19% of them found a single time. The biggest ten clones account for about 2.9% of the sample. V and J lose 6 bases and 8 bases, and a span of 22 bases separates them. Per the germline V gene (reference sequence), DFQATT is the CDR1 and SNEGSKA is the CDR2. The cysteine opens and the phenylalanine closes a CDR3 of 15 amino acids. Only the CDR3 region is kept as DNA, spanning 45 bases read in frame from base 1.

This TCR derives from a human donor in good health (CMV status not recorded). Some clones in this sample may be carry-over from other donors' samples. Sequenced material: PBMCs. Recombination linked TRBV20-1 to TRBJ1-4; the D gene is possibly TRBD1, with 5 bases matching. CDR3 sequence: CSALDRLGAGEKLFF. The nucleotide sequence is TGCAGTGCCCTTGATCGGCTCGGGGCGGGGGAAAAACTGTTTTTT.